By sample share, the clone carrying this TCR delta chain is large. This sample was included in a study of gamma-delta T cells after stem cell transplantation. Germline loops: CDR1 TSWWSYY, CDR2 QGS. V was cut by 7 bases and J by 2 bases, with 17 bases left in between. The CDR3 is made up of 15 amino acids. TCRdb fed the RT-PCR reads into CATT to redo clone calling. In the table there are some 1,400 delta-chain clones, more than 40% of which are singletons. The sequence derives from a human donor. It is not recorded whose cells these are; they may come from a transplant donor. The chain has TRDV1 and TRDJ1; D may be TRDD3 (6 bases). Sequencing used gamma-delta T cells. In DNA form, the CDR3 reads TGTGCTCTTGAGTGTTGCCTGGGGATTACCGATAAACTCATCTTT. It is translated as CALECCLGITDKLIF.